This TCR beta chain was sequenced for a study of T-cell reconstitution after alpha-beta-depleted transplantation in children (dated by TCRdb to 2016 to 2017). About the full investigation: The study quantitatively tracked T-cell immune reconstitution after TCRalphabeta/CD19-depleted allogeneic hematopoietic cell transplantation in children using TCR repertoire profiling. Study-wide findings and limitations: Over the following months the frequencies of hyperexpanded clones went down, and after one year T-cell counts and TCRbeta diversity were mostly credited to newly produced T cells. The apparently early alphabetaT-cell count recovery about two months after transplant was reportedly dependent on only several hundred rapidly expanded clones derived from non-depleted graft cells. The high TCRbeta diversity at day 60 in some patients was ascribed to recipient T cells and intrathymic progenitors that had survived conditioning.

The table lists this clonotype with many counts. Its antigen is still unknown. The record has no base qualities; no much larger clone is one base away. The library was produced with PCR. The instrument given in TCRdb is Illumina HiSeq 2500. TCR libraries were prepared with molecular barcoding, using unique molecular identifiers to normalize TCRbeta repertoire quantification. Clones were called with MiXCR by TCRdb after fastp trimmed the public reads at Q25, and only in-frame beta chains were retained. Rows matching on CDR3 protein sequence are summarized as one entry with the most common DNA and genes. The sample data list hundreds of thousands of distinct CDR3 sequences, and around 10% of these were observed just once. The ten largest clones take up 7% to 9.5% of the sample. From cysteine to phenylalanine, the CDR3 is 11 amino acids long. Just the 33-base CDR3 DNA is kept, in frame starting at base 1. At the junction V is shortened by 5 bases and J by 6 bases, with 7 bases in between.

Read against the paper, the sample's treatment or condition label means: allogeneic hematopoietic cell transplantation with graft depleted of TCRalphabeta T cells and CD19 B cells. The transplant recipients were children given TCRalphabeta/CD19-depleted allogeneic hematopoietic cell grafts. The receptor comes from a boy less than two years old with acute myeloid leukemia, due to receive a stem cell transplant. Sequenced material: PBMCs, taken before TCRalphabeta/CD19-depleted stem cell transplant. The rearranged segments are TRBV12-3 or TRBV12-4 and TRBJ2-5, with TRBD1 as a weak D call on 6 bases. The DNA sequence is as follows: TGTGCCAGCAGTACAGGGAAGACCCAGTACTTC. Translated, it reads CASSTGKTQYF.